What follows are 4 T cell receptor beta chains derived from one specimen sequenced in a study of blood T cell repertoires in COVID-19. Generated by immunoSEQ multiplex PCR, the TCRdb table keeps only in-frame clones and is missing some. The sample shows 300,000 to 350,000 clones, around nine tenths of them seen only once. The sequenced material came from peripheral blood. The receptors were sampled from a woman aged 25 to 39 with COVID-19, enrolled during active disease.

CDR3 residues: CASSELAGEEETQYF. In DNA, the CDR3 is TGTGCCAGCAGTGAACTAGCGGGAGAAGAGGAGACCCAGTACTTC. The chain carries TRBV6-1 and TRBJ2-5; 10 bases fit TRBD2. CDR1 and CDR2 from the germline V gene are MNHNS and SASEGT. After removal of 2 bases from V and 5 bases from J, the junction contained 5 bases not matched to a gene. The CDR3 extends over 15 amino acids.

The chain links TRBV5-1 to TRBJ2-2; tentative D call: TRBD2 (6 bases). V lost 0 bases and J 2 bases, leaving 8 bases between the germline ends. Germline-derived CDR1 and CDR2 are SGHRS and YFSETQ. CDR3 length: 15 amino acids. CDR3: CASSLVAGNTGELFF. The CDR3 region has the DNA TGCGCCAGCAGCTTGGTTGCGGGAAACACCGGGGAGCTGTTTTTT.

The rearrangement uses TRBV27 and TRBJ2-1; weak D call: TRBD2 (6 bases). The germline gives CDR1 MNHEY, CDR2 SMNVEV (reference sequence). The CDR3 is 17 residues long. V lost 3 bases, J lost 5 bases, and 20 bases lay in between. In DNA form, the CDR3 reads TGTGCCAGCAGTTTTTGGTCTAGCGTAGAAGATAACAATGAGCAGTTCTTC. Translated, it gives CASSFWSSVEDNNEQFF.

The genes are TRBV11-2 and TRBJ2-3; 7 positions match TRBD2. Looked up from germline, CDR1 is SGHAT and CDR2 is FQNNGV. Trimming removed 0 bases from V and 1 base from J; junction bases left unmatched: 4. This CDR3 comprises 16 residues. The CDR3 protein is CASSLDLAAGTDTQYF. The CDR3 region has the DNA TGTGCCAGCAGCTTAGACCTAGCGGCGGGCACAGATACGCAGTATTTT.